This TCR beta chain was identified in a study of CD8+CD57+ T cells in acquired aplastic anemia. The wider study: DNA per sorted CD4+ or CD8+ sample ranged roughly 0.19 to 30 ug, averaging approximately 3.1 ug.

Germline loops: CDR1 SGDLS, CDR2 YYNGEE. V lost 0 bases and J lost 3, with 12 bases in between. The CDR3 contains 16 residues. General study results and limits: Controls and patients did not differ significantly in CD8+ Simpson's diversity. Found in both controls and patients were around 29 CD8+ CDR3 sequences.

TCR beta VDJ and CDR3 were profiled, and genomic DNA was the template. Each CDR3 protein gets one entry after TCRdb re-called the reads with MiXCR. The sample has approximately 98,000 distinct CDR3 sequences, less than 65% seen once; the top ten hold 25% to 35%. This clonotype was seen at least ten times. The antigen is undetermined. This chain joins TRBV9 and TRBJ1-4, with D possibly being TRBD1 (6 bases). The sequence was collected from a human donor in good health, serving as a control. The specimen was sorted CD4+, CD8+, or CD8+CD57+ T cells (not recorded which) from PBMCs. This CDR3 is CASSVDPGASNEKLFF. In DNA form, the CDR3 reads TGTGCCAGCAGCGTAGATCCAGGGGCCTCTAATGAAAAACTGTTTTTT.